These 12 T cell receptor beta chains originate from one sample sequenced in a study of Ad26.COV2.S vaccination and SARS-CoV-2 variants. Profiling relied on immunoSEQ multiplex PCR, and the TCRdb table lists in-frame clones only, not all of them. The profile shows about 390,000 clones, roughly nine tenths of them singletons. Treatment reported: around 19 received Ad26.COV2.S at low or high dose, single or two shots; 5 received placebo; per-sample allocation not given. Sampling occurred on day 63 after the first vaccine or placebo injection. The source material was peripheral blood, sampled in a trial of Ad26.COV2.S vaccine versus placebo. These receptors were taken from a person aged 18-60 years who received the Ad26.COV2.S COVID-19 vaccine or a placebo.

CDR3 protein: CASSFGLHYEQYF. The CDR3 DNA sequence: TGTGCCAGCAGCTTCGGACTCCACTACGAGCAGTACTTC. This rearrangement joins TRBV11-1 to TRBJ2-7, with D possibly matching TRBD2 (5 bases). V was trimmed by 3 bases and J by 3 bases, leaving 9 bases between them. CDR3 length: 13 residues. Germline CDR1 SGHAT, CDR2 FQDESV (reference sequence).

In this sample, this clone turned up once. V gene TRBV7-8 combines with J gene TRBJ2-7; 13 bases agree with TRBD2. The CDR3 length is 17 residues. The V segment lost 4 bases and the J segment 4 bases; nucleotides outside the gene matches: 10. Germline V gene lookup returns CDR1 SGHVS and CDR2 FQNEAQ. CDR3 sequence reads: CASSSRTSGGFRYEQYF. CDR3 coding DNA: TGTGCCAGCAGCTCGAGGACTAGCGGGGGTTTCAGGTACGAGCAGTACTTC.

The J gene is TRBJ2-2, the V gene TRBV20-1, with D perhaps matching TRBD2 (5 bases). The germline gives CDR1 DFQATT, CDR2 SNEGSKA (reference sequence). Trimming stripped 6 bases from V and 6 bases from J, with 8 bases between. This CDR3 contains 11 residues. CDR3 region: CSAPSSGELFF. Written as DNA, the CDR3 is TGCAGTGCGCCTAGCTCCGGGGAGCTGTTTTTT.

The V and J genes are TRBV18 and TRBJ2-2, with D unclear. CDR3 length equals 12 residues. Germline CDR1 and CDR2: KGHSH and LQKENI. The V and J ends lost 6 bases and 0 bases respectively, with 2 bases between them. The DNA for the CDR3 is TGTGCCAGCTCGTCGAACACCGGGGAGCTGTTTTTT. This sequence encodes CASSSNTGELFF.

This sequence joins TRBV29-1 and TRBJ2-5; 9 bases align to TRBD1. Germline V gene sequence: CDR1 SQVTM, CDR2 ANQGSEA. J lost 0 bases, V lost 1 base, and 3 bases had no gene match. This CDR3 is 15 amino acids long. The CDR3 DNA is TGCAGCGTTGAAGTCCGGGACAGGGACCAAGAGACCCAGTACTTC. Its protein product is CSVEVRDRDQETQYF.

This sequence joins TRBV7-2 and TRBJ1-5, with TRBD1 matching 7 bases. The CDR3 spans 15 residues. V lost 5 bases to trimming and J lost 9 bases; unmatched junction nucleotides: 13. Germline V gene sequence: CDR1 SGHTA, CDR2 FQGNSA. The CDR3 region has the DNA TGTGCCAGCAGCGATACAGGGGAGGAGGGGAGGCCCCAGCATTTT. This gives the protein CASSDTGEEGRPQHF.

This chain joins TRBV15 and TRBJ1-6, with D possibly being TRBD1 (5 bases). Germline values: CDR1 LNHNV, CDR2 YYDKDF (reference sequence). With 8 bases removed from V and 3 bases from J, the gap between germline ends came to 8 bases. The CDR3 contains 13 residues. The CDR3 loop reads CATGAGYNSPLHF. Written as DNA, the CDR3 is TGTGCCACCGGGGCCGGCTATAATTCACCCCTCCACTTT.

The chain combines TRBV5-8 with TRBJ2-6; D gene uncertain. The V end was cut by 5 bases, the J end by 0 bases, with 9 bases between. Germline loops: CDR1 SGHTS, CDR2 YDEGEE. The CDR3 totals 15 residues. The CDR3 DNA reads as TGTGCCAGCAGTCGCGGTTACTCTGGGGCCAACGTCCTGACTTTC. This sequence encodes CASSRGYSGANVLTF.

This chain links TRBV7-2 with TRBJ1-2, with D unclear. Trimming pared 4 bases from V and 8 bases from J, leaving 14 bases between. Germline values: CDR1 SGHTA, CDR2 FQGNSA. The CDR3 sequence is 13 residues long. The CDR3 region has the DNA TGTGCCAGCAGCTCGACCCTGGGTGGGGGCTACACCTTC. Amino acid sequence: CASSSTLGGGYTF.

J is TRBJ2-7 and V is TRBV24-1; maybe TRBD2 (5 bases). CDR1 and CDR2 (germline): KGHDR, SFDVKD. The length of the CDR3 is 13 residues. The ends were cut back, 8 bases at V and 4 bases at J, with 14 bases in the middle. Here the CDR3 DNA reads TGTGCCACCACCAGAAAGTCGGGGTACGAGCAGTACTTC. Amino acid sequence: CATTRKSGYEQYF.

The chain uses TRBV6-5 and TRBJ2-7; TRBD2 is a possible D gene (5 bases). This CDR3 region has 13 residues. The V end lost 6 bases, the J end lost 0 bases, and 9 bases lay between the germline ends. Germline V gives CDR1 MNHEY, CDR2 SVGAGI. The CDR3 nucleotides read TGTGCCAGCAGGACGGGGTTCTCCTACGAGCAGTACTTC. Its translation is CASRTGFSYEQYF.

The gene calls are TRBV7-8 and TRBJ1-2; 9 nucleotides align to TRBD1. The CDR3 is 14 residues long. Germline V gives CDR1 SGHVS, CDR2 FQNEAQ. Trimming at V came to 2 bases and at J to 5 bases, leaving 3 bases not matched to a gene. The CDR3 DNA sequence: TGTGCCAGCAGCTTAACAGGACAGGGGTATGGCTACACCTTC. Its protein product is CASSLTGQGYGYTF.